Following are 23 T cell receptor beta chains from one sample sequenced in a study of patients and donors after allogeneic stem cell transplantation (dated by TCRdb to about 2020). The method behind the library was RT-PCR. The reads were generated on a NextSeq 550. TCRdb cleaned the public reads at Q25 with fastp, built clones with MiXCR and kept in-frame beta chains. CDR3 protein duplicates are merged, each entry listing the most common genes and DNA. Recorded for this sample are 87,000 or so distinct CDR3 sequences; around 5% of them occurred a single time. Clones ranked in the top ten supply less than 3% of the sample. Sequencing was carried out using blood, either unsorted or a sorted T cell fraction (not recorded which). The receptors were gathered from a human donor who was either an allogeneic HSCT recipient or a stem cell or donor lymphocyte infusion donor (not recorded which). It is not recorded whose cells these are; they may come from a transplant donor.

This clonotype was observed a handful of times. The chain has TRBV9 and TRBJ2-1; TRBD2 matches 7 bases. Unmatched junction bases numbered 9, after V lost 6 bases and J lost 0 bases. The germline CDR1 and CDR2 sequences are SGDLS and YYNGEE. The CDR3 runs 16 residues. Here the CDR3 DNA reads TGTGCCAGCAACCCTTACGGGGGGTCCTCCTACAATGAGCAGTTCTTC. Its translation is CASNPYGGSSYNEQFF.

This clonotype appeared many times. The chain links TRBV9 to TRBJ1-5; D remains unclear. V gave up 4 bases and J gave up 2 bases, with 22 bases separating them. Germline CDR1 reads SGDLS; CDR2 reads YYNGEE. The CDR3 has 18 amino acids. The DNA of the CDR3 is TGTGCCAGCAGCCCCCGGCGTGGCGCTAAGGATGGCAATCAGCCCCAGCATTTT. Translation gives CASSPRRGAKDGNQPQHF.

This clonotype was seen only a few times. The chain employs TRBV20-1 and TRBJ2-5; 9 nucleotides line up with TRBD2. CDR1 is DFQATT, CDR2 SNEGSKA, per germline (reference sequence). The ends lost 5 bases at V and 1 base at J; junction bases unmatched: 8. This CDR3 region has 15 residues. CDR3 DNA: TGCAGTGCTGCCGCGACTAGCGGATTCCAAGAGACCCAGTACTTC. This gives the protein CSAAATSGFQETQYF.

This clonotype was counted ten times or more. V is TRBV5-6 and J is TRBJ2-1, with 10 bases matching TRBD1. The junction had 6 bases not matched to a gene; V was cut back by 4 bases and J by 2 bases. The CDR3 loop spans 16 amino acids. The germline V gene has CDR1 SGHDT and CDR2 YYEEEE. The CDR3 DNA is TGTGCCAGCAGCAAGGACAGGGGGGAAACCTACAATGAGCAGTTCTTC. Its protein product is CASSKDRGETYNEQFF.

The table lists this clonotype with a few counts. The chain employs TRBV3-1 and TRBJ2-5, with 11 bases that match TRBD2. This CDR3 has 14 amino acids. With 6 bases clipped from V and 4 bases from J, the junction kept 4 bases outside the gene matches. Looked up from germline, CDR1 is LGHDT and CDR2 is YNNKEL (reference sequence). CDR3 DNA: TGTGCCAGCAGGGACACTAGCGGGAGAGAGACCCAGTACTTC. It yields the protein CASRDTSGRETQYF.

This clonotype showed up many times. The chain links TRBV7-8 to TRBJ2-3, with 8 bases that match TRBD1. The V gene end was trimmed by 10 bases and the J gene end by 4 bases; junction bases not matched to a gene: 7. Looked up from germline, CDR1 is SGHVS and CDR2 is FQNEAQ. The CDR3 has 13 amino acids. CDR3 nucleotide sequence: TGTGCCAACTCGGACAGGGTGGCAGATACGCAGTATTTT. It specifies CANSDRVADTQYF.

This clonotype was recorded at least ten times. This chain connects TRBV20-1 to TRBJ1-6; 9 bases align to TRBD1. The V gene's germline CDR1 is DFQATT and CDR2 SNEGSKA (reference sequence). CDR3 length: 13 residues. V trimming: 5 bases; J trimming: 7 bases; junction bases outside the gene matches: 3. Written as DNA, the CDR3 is TGCAGTGCTCCGACAGGGGGAAATTCACCCCTCCACTTT. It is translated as CSAPTGGNSPLHF.

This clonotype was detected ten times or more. The CDR3 spells CASSPDGLSGYGYTF. The CDR3 DNA reads TGCGCCAGCAGCCCGGATGGGCTCTCTGGGTATGGCTACACCTTC. This chain connects TRBV5-1 to TRBJ1-2, with D uncertain. The CDR3 has 15 amino acids. From germline, CDR1 is SGHRS and CDR2 YFSETQ. Trimming removed 4 bases at V and 5 bases at J, with 18 bases between. Using reference TRBV5-1 and TRBJ1-2 for the parts outside the CDR3, the full variable domain is KAGVTQTPRYLIKTRGQQVTLSCSPISGHRSVSWYQQTPGQGLQFLFEYFSETQRNKGNFPGRFSGRQFSNSRSEMNVSTLELGDSALYLCASSPDGLSGYGYTFGSGTRLTVV.

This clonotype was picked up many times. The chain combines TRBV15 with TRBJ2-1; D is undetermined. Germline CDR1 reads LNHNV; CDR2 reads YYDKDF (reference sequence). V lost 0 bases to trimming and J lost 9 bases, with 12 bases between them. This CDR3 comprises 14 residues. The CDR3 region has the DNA TGTGCCACCAGCAGAGATATGGGGAATGGTGAGCAGTTCTTC. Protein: CATSRDMGNGEQFF.

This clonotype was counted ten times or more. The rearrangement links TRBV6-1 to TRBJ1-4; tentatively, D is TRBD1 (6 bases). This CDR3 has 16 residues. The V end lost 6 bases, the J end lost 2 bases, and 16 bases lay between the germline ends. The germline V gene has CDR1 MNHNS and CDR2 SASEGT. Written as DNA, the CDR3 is TGTGCCAGCAGCTCCGACAGGAGGGGGACTAATGAAAAACTGTTTTTT. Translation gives CASSSDRRGTNEKLFF.

CDR3 bases: TGTGCCAGCAGTGATTACCTAGGGCTAGCGCTAGGGGAGACCCAGTACTTC. Protein: CASSDYLGLALGETQYF. The chain joins TRBV6-1 to TRBJ2-5, with D possibly being TRBD2 (6 bases). The V and J ends lost 3 bases and 5 bases respectively, with 22 bases between them. CDR3 length: 17 amino acids. CDR1 MNHNS and CDR2 SASEGT come from the germline V gene.

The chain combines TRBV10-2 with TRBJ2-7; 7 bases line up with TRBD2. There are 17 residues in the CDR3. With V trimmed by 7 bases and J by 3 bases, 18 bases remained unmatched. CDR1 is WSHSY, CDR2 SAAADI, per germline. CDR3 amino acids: CASNPQTGLADNYEQYF. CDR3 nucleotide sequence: TGCGCCAGCAACCCCCAAACCGGGCTAGCGGACAACTACGAGCAGTACTTC.

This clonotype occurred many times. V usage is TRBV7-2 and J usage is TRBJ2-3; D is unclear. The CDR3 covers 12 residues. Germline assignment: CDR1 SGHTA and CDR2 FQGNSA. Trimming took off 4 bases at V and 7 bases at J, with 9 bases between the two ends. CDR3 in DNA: TGTGCCAGCAGCTCTGAGGTGTATACGCAGTATTTT. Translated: CASSSEVYTQYF.

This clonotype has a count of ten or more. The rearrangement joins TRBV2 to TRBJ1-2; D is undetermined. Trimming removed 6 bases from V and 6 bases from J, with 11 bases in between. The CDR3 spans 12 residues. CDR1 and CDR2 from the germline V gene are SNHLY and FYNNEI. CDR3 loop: CASRLGFDGYTF. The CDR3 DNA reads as TGTGCCAGCAGATTGGGCTTTGATGGCTACACCTTC.

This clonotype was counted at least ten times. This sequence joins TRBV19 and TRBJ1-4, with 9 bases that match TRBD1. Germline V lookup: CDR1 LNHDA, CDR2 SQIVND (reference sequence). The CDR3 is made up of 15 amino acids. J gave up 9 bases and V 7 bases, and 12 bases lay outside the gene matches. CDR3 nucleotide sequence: TGTGCCAGTACCCCAGCCGGGACAGGGACGCAAAAACTGTTTTTT. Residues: CASTPAGTGTQKLFF.

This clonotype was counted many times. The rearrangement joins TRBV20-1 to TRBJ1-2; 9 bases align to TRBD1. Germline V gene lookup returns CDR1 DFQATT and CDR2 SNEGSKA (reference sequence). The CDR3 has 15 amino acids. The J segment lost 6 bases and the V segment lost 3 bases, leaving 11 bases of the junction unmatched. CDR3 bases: TGCAGTGCTAGGCCTCCGGGACAGGGTCTGGATGGCTACACCTTC. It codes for CSARPPGQGLDGYTF.

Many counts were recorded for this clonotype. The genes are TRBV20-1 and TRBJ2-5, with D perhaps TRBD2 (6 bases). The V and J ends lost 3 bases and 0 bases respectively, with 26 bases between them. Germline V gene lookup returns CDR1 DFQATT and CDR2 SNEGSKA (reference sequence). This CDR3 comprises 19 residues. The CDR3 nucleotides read TGCAGTGCTAGCCCAAGGCGGGGAGGAGGGGTACAGTACCAAGAGACCCAGTACTTC. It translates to CSASPRRGGGVQYQETQYF.

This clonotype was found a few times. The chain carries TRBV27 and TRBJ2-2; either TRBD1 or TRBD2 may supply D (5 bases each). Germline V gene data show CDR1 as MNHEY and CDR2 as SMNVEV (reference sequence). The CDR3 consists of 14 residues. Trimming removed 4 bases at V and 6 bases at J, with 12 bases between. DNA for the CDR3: TGTGCCAGCAGTTCCCCGGGGCTTTCCGGGGAGCTGTTTTTT. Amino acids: CASSSPGLSGELFF.

CDR3 sequence reads: CASSMWTGGAKNIQYF. The CDR3 DNA sequence: TGTGCCAGTAGTATGTGGACAGGGGGAGCCAAAAACATTCAGTACTTC. V is TRBV19 and J is TRBJ2-4; 10 nucleotides line up with TRBD1. Germline CDR1 LNHDA, CDR2 SQIVND (reference sequence). The junction had 2 bases not matched to a gene; V was cut back by 3 bases and J by 0 bases. This CDR3 region has 16 residues.

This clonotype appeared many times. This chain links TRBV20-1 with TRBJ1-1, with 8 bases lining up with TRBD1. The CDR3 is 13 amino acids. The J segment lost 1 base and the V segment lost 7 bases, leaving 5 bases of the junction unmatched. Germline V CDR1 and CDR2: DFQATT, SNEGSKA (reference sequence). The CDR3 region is CSVTGGKNTEAFF. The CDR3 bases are TGCAGTGTCACAGGGGGAAAGAACACTGAAGCTTTCTTT.

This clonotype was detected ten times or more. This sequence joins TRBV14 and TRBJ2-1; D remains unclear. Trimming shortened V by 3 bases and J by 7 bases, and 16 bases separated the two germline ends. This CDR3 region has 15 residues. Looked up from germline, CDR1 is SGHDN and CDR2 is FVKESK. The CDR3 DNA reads TGTGCCAGCAGCCATAGGACCAGTACAACGAATGAGCAGTTCTTC. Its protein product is CASSHRTSTTNEQFF.

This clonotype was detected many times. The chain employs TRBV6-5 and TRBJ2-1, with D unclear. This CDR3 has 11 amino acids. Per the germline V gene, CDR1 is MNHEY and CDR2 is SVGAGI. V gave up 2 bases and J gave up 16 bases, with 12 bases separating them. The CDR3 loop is CASSYKADQFF. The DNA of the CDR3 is TGTGCCAGCAGTTACAAGGCGGACCAATTCTTC.

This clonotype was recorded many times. CDR3 residues: CSAPLAGAILSTDTQYF. In DNA, the CDR3 is TGCAGTGCGCCCCTAGCGGGGGCCATATTATCCACAGATACGCAGTATTTT. V gene TRBV20-1 combines with J gene TRBJ2-3, with 10 bases aligning to TRBD2. Germline V gene data show CDR1 as DFQATT and CDR2 as SNEGSKA (reference sequence). J was trimmed by 2 bases and V by 6 bases; bases with no gene match: 14. The CDR3 is made up of 17 amino acids.